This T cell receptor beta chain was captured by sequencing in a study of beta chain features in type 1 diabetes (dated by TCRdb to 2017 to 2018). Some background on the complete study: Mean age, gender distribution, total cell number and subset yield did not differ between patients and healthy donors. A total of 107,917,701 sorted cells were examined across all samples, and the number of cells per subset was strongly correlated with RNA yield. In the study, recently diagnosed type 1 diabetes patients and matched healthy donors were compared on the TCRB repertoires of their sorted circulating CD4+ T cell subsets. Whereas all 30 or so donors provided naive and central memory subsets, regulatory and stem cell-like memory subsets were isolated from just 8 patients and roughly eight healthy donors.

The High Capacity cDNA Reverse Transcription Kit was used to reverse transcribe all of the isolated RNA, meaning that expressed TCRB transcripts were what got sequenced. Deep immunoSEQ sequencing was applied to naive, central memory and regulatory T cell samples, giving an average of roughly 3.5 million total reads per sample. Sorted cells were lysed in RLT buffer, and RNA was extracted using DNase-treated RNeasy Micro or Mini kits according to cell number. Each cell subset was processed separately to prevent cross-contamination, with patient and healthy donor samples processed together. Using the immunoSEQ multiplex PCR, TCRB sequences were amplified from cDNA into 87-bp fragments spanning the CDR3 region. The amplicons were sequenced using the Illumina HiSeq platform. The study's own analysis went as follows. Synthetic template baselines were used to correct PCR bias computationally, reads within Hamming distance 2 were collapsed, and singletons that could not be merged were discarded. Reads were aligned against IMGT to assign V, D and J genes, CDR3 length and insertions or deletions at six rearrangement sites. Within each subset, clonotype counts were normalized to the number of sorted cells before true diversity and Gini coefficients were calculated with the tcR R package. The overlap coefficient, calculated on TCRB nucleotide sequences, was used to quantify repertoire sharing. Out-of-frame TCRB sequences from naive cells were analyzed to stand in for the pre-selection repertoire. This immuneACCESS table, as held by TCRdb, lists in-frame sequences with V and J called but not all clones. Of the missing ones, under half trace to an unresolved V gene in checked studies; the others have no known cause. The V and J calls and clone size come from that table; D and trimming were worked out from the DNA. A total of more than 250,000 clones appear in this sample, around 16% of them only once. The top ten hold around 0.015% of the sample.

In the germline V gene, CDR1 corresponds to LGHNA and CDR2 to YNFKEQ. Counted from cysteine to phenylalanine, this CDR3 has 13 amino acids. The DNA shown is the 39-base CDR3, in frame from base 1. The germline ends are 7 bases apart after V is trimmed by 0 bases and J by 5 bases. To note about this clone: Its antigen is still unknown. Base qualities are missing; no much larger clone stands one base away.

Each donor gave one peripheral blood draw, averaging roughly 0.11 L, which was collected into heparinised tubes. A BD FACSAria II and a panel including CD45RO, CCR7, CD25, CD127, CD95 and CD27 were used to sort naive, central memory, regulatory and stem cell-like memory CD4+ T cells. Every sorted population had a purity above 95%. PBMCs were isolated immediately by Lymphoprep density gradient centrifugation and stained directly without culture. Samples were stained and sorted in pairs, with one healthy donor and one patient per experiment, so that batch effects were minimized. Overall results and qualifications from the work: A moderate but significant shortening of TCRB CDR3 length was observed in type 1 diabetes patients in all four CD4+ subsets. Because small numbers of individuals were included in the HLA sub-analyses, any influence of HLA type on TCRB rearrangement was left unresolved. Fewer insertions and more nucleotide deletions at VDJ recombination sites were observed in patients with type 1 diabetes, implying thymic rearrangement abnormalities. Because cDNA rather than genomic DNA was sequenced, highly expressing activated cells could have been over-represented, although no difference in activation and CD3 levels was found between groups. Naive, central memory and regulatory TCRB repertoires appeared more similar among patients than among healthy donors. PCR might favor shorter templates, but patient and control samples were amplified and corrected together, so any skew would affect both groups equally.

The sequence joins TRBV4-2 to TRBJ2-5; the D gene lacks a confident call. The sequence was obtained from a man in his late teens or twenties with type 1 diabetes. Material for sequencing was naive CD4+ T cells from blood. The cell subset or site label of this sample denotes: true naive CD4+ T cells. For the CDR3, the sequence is CASSQDLLETQYF. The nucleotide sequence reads TGTGCCAGCAGCCAAGATCTATTGGAGACCCAGTACTTC.